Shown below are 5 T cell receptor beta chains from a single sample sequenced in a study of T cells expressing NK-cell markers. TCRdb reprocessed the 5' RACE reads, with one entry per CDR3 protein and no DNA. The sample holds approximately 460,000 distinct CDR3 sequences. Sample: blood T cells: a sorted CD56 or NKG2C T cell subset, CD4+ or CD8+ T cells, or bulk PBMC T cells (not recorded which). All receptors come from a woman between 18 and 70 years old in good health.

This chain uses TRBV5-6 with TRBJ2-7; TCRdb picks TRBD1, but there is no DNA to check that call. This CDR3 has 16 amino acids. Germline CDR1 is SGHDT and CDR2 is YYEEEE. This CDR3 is CASSLAPSGGLLGQYF.

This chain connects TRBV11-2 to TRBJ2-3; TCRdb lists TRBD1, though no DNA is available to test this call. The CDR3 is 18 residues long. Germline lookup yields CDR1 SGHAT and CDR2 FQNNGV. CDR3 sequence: CASSLGEGAALYLDTQYF. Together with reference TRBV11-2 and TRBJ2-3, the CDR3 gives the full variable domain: EAGVAQSPRYKIIEKRQSVAFWCNPISGHATLYWYQQILGQGPKLLIQFQNNGVVDDSQLPKDRFSAERLKGVDSTLKIQPAKLEDSAVYLCASSLGEGAALYLDTQYFGPGTRLTVL.

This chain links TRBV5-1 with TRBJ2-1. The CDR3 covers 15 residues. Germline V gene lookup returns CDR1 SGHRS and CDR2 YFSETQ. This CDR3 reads CASSGYPNRDNEQFF.

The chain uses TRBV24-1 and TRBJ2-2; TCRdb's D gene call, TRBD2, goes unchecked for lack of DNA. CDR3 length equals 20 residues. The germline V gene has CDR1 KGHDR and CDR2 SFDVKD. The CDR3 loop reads CATSGGVILPGPGLPGELFF.

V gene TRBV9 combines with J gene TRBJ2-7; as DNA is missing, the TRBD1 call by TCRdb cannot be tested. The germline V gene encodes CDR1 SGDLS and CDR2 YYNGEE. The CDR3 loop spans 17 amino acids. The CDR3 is CASSVGWAGQGAYEQYF.